This T cell receptor beta chain was profiled in a study of response to subunit inactivated influenza vaccine. Many counts were recorded for this clonotype. TCRdb re-called the RT-PCR reads through MiXCR, storing one row per CDR3 protein. The repertoire holds about 300,000 distinct CDR3 sequences, with approximately 21% as singletons. The sequence was obtained from a man aged 50 to 75 who received an inactivated influenza vaccine. The input for sequencing was PBMCs from blood, taken less than 22 months after vaccination.

The CDR3 here is CATSRGFSNYGYTF. The CDR3 DNA follows: TGTGCCACCAGCAGGGGTTTCTCTAACTATGGCTACACCTTC. The chain links TRBV15 to TRBJ1-2, with D unresolved. The germline CDR1 and CDR2 sequences are LNHNV and YYDKDF (reference sequence). V lost 3 bases to trimming and J lost 0 bases, with 8 bases between them. The CDR3 has 14 amino acids.